This T cell receptor (beta chain) emerged from a study of shared clonotypes between healthy human individuals. Overall study: Researchers assigned three CD4 naive, three CD4 memory, two CD8 naive and one CD8 memory plate to each donor.

From germline, CDR1 is SGHTA and CDR2 FQGNSA. CDR3 length: 14 residues. Deletions cut 1 base from V and 4 bases from J, with 10 bases between. Every one of the donors was a Caucasian adult that lived in Nashville, Tennessee. A split of CD4+ cells into CD45RA+ naive and CD45RA-negative memory subsets was performed. An assay was performed, and its level was deep. Repertoires were generated with immunoSEQ multiplex PCR, while TCRdb's copy carries only in-frame clones and drops some. The table includes roughly 1,000,000 clones, about 84% detected once. This clone showed up just a few times. The rearrangement uses TRBV7-2 and TRBJ1-2; no clear D gene. The clonotype comes from a man aged 18 to 35 in good health. Some clones in this sample may be carry-over from other donors' samples. The sample consisted of memory CD4+ T cells from PBMCs. Subset specified: CD45RA-negative fraction. The CDR3 coding sequence is TGTGCCAGCAGCTTAGAGGTACAAATCTATGGCTACACCTTC. This gives the protein CASSLEVQIYGYTF.